The 32 T cell receptor beta chains reported below all come from one sample, sequenced in a study of shared clonotypes between healthy human individuals. Here immunoSEQ multiplex PCR was the method, and the copy in TCRdb shows in-frame clones only, minus some. The repertoire holds 640,000 or so clones, with about three quarters as singletons. Sample: memory CD4+ T cells sorted from blood. Subset in this sample: CD45RA-negative fraction. Receptors originate from a woman aged 30 to 39 in good health.

The rearrangement joins TRBV6-5 to TRBJ1-2; 10 nucleotides match TRBD1. CDR3 length equals 16 residues. In germline, CDR1 is MNHEY, CDR2 SVGAGI. Unmatched junction bases numbered 7, after V lost 2 bases and J lost 4 bases. The CDR3 nucleotides read TGTGCCAGCAGTTACGCAAGACAGGGGGCGACCTATGGCTACACCTTC. It yields the protein CASSYARQGATYGYTF.

This clone was picked up a small number of times. The chain uses TRBV27 and TRBJ2-7, with 11 nucleotides matching TRBD2. V was pared by 4 bases and J by 5 bases, with 7 bases of the junction left unmatched. In germline, CDR1 is MNHEY, CDR2 SMNVEV (reference sequence). This CDR3 is 15 amino acids long. CDR3 sequence reads: CASSSILAGEHEQYF. CDR3 DNA sequence: TGTGCCAGCAGTTCCATACTAGCGGGAGAACACGAGCAGTACTTC.

The V and J genes are TRBV5-1 and TRBJ2-3; D remains ambiguous. The CDR3 is 14 amino acids. Germline CDR1 SGHRS, CDR2 YFSETQ. Trimming stripped 1 base from V and 3 bases from J, with 9 bases between. This CDR3 reads CASSLTLSTDTQYF. CDR3 nucleotide sequence: TGCGCCAGCAGCTTGACTTTGTCTACAGATACGCAGTATTTT. Variable domain in full (rest from reference TRBV5-1 and TRBJ2-3): KAGVTQTPRYLIKTRGQQVTLSCSPISGHRSVSWYQQTPGQGLQFLFEYFSETQRNKGNFPGRFSGRQFSNSRSEMNVSTLELGDSALYLCASSLTLSTDTQYFGPGTRLTVL.

At least ten counts were recorded for this clone. V is TRBV15 and J is TRBJ2-7; 8 nucleotides line up with TRBD1. CDR3 size: 17 residues. CDR1 and CDR2 from the germline V gene are LNHNV and YYDKDF (reference sequence). J was trimmed by 4 bases and V by 0 bases; bases with no gene match: 11. DNA of the CDR3: TGTGCCACCAGCAGAGATAGGGGGACAGGACTAATTTACGAGCAGTACTTC. Amino acid sequence: CATSRDRGTGLIYEQYF.

Points on this clone: This may arise from a read error, as a much more abundant clone is one base away. The V and J genes are TRBV28 and TRBJ1-1, with D uncertain. V was clipped by 4 bases and J by 3 bases, with 3 bases between them. Germline V CDR1 and CDR2: MDHEN, SYDVKM. This CDR3 is 11 amino acids long. The chain's CDR3 is CASSSYTEAFF. The CDR3, as DNA: TGTGCCAGCAGTTCGTACACTGAAGCTTTCTTT.

This clone was detected a few times. Relative to the germline gene, one junction end is altered; a read error may explain this. The J gene is TRBJ2-7, the V gene TRBV10-3, with D unclear. This CDR3 contains 8 residues. Per germline, CDR1 ENHRY and CDR2 SYGVKD. The CDR3 DNA is TGTGCCATCAGTGTTAAGGGCTTC. Protein product: CAISVKGF.

The rearrangement links TRBV11-2 to TRBJ1-1; 11 nucleotides agree with TRBD1. Germline V gives CDR1 SGHAT, CDR2 FQNNGV. V lost 4 bases and J lost 0; bases outside the gene matches: 10. The length of the CDR3 is 18 residues. The CDR3 here is CASSSPAGTGGLNTEAFF. The DNA for the CDR3 is TGTGCCAGCAGCTCACCCGCCGGGACAGGGGGATTGAACACTGAAGCTTTCTTT.

V is TRBV7-3 and J is TRBJ2-3; 8 nucleotides align to TRBD2. This CDR3 has 15 residues. Trimming at V came to 4 bases and at J to 0 bases, leaving 3 bases not matched to a gene. Germline CDR1 and CDR2: SGHTA and FQGTGA. The CDR3 coding sequence is TGTGCCAGCAGCTATTCTAGCGGGAGCACAGATACGCAGTATTTT. As protein: CASSYSSGSTDTQYF. Full variable domain (outside the CDR3, taken from reference TRBV7-3 and TRBJ2-3): GAGVSQTPSNKVTEKGKYVELRCDPISGHTALYWYRQSLGQGPEFLIYFQGTGAADDSGLPNDRFFAVRPEGSVSTLKIQRTERGDSAVYLCASSYSSGSTDTQYFGPGTRLTVL.

A few counts support this clone. Other DNA sequences in the sample encode the same CDR3. The chain employs TRBV18 and TRBJ2-5; D is possibly TRBD1 (5 bases). Trimming stripped 3 bases from V and 2 bases from J, with 7 bases between. The CDR3 consists of 13 residues. Per the germline V gene, CDR1 is KGHSH and CDR2 is LQKENI. CDR3 amino acids: CASSPNRQETQYF. Here the CDR3 DNA reads TGTGCCAGCTCACCGAACAGGCAAGAGACCCAGTACTTC.

The V call is TRBV5-1, the J call TRBJ1-3; unclear D gene. Trimming left V 3 bases short and J 0 bases short, with 7 bases between. CDR1 is SGHRS and CDR2 is YFSETQ in the germline V gene. The CDR3 consists of 14 residues. CDR3 DNA sequence: TGCGCCAGCAGCTCGGGTAGCTCTGGAAACACCATATATTTT. Its translation: CASSSGSSGNTIYF.

The genes are TRBV5-8 and TRBJ1-3; D remains ambiguous. V shed 4 bases and J shed 0 bases, with 8 bases lying between them. Per germline, CDR1 SGHTS and CDR2 YDEGEE. There are 14 residues in the CDR3. The CDR3 DNA reads as TGTGCCAGCAGCAAAACTGGCTCTGGAAACACCATATATTTT. It is translated as CASSKTGSGNTIYF.

The J gene is TRBJ2-7, the V gene TRBV7-9; D gene ambiguous. Between the trimmed V and J ends, which lost 1 base and 7 bases, there was a span of 20 bases. This CDR3 has 16 residues. Germline CDR1 and CDR2: SEHNR and FQNEAQ (reference sequence). CDR3 nucleotides: TGTGCCAGCAGCTTAGGGCGCACAGCAACACCTTTGGAGCAGTACTTC. It codes for CASSLGRTATPLEQYF.

V and J are TRBV10-1 and TRBJ2-6; maybe TRBD1 (6 bases). Germline CDR1 and CDR2: WNHNN and SYGVQD (reference sequence). There are 17 residues in the CDR3. The V gene lost 8 bases and the J gene lost 2 bases, with 19 bases spanning the gap. This CDR3 reads CASSPPDSLAGANVLTF. The CDR3, as DNA: TGCGCCAGCTCGCCTCCGGACAGTCTGGCTGGGGCCAACGTCCTGACTTTC.

V is TRBV10-2 and J is TRBJ1-1; D remains unclear. Germline V gene data show CDR1 as WSHSY and CDR2 as SAAADI. V was pared by 0 bases and J by 1 base, with 9 bases between. The CDR3 runs to 15 residues. The CDR3 sequence is CASSESTFRNTEAFF. The CDR3 DNA is TGCGCCAGCAGTGAGTCGACGTTCCGGAACACTGAAGCTTTCTTT.

V gene TRBV5-6 combines with J gene TRBJ2-7; 7 bases line up with TRBD2. The CDR3 runs 16 residues. J was trimmed by 0 bases and V by 1 base; bases with no gene match: 7. Germline CDR1 SGHDT, CDR2 YYEEEE. CDR3 sequence (DNA): TGTGCCAGCAGCTTGTTATCGGGGGGACTCTCCTACGAGCAGTACTTC. This sequence encodes CASSLLSGGLSYEQYF.

The J gene is TRBJ1-1, the V gene TRBV6-5, with D unresolved. Deletions cut 6 bases from V and 0 bases from J, with 8 bases between. There are 13 residues in the CDR3. Germline V gene lookup returns CDR1 MNHEY and CDR2 SVGAGI. The CDR3 loop is CASRLSMNTEAFF. CDR3 DNA: TGTGCCAGCAGGTTGTCCATGAACACTGAAGCTTTCTTT.

The V call is TRBV28, the J call TRBJ1-1; no firm D call. V was pared by 3 bases and J by 10 bases, with 12 bases between. CDR1 and CDR2 (germline): MDHEN, SYDVKM. CDR3 length: 12 amino acids. CDR3 sequence reads: CASSFPTEGAFF. In DNA, the CDR3 is TGTGCCAGCAGTTTCCCCACCGAGGGAGCTTTCTTT.

The genes are TRBV30 and TRBJ2-7; TRBD1 might be the D (6 bases). V was trimmed by 2 bases and J by 6 bases, leaving 14 bases between them. Germline loops: CDR1 GTSNPN, CDR2 SVGIG (reference sequence). The CDR3 consists of 13 residues. This chain's CDR3 is CAWSIVGAGEQYF. CDR3 coding DNA: TGTGCCTGGAGTATAGTGGGGGCTGGCGAGCAGTACTTC.

This chain uses TRBV7-2 with TRBJ2-1, with 10 bases fitting TRBD2. This CDR3 contains 16 residues. CDR1 and CDR2 (germline): SGHTA, FQGNSA. With V trimmed by 4 bases and J by 1 base, 4 bases remained unmatched. The CDR3 nucleotides read TGTGCCAGCAGCTCAAGCGGGAGGGGTTCCTACAATGAGCAGTTCTTC. Translated, it gives CASSSSGRGSYNEQFF.

This clone was detected once. The chain links TRBV19 to TRBJ2-2, with D tentatively TRBD1 (5 bases). This CDR3 comprises 16 residues. V lost 3 bases and J 7 bases, leaving 18 bases between the germline ends. In germline, CDR1 is LNHDA, CDR2 SQIVND (reference sequence). The CDR3 nucleotides are TGTGCCAGTAGTATGGGTTATTTGGTCAGGGTCGGGGAGCTGTTTTTT. Translation: CASSMGYLVRVGELFF.

In DNA form, the CDR3 reads TGTGCCAGCAGCTTACGCCGGGCTAATCAGCCCCAGCATTTT. Translating gives CASSLRRANQPQHF. The chain is built from TRBV13 and TRBJ1-5, with no clear D. Trimming cost V 2 bases and J 4 bases, with 9 bases left between them. The CDR3 runs to 14 residues. Germline assignment: CDR1 PRHDT and CDR2 FYEKMQ (reference sequence).

This clone was observed a single time. The V and J genes are TRBV2 and TRBJ2-2, with a tentative D call TRBD2 (6 bases). V gave up 5 bases and J gave up 1 base, with 8 bases separating them. Germline loops: CDR1 SNHLY, CDR2 FYNNEI. The CDR3 consists of 14 residues. In nucleotides, the CDR3 is TGTGCCAGCAGTCCCGGGAGGAACACCGGGGAGCTGTTTTTT. This encodes CASSPGRNTGELFF.

This clone was counted only a few times. At one end the junction does not follow the germline gene, possibly because of a read error. This chain connects TRBV7-3 to TRBJ1-1, with a tentative D call TRBD1 (5 bases). Germline values: CDR1 SGHTA, CDR2 FQGTGA. The CDR3 runs to 14 residues. The DNA for the CDR3 is TGTGCCAGCAGCGTAACAGGTGGGAACACTGAAGCTTTCTTT. This sequence encodes CASSVTGGNTEAFF. Using reference TRBV7-3 and TRBJ1-1 for the parts outside the CDR3, the full variable domain is GAGVSQTPSNKVTEKGKYVELRCDPISGHTALYWYRQSLGQGPEFLIYFQGTGAADDSGLPNDRFFAVRPEGSVSTLKIQRTERGDSAVYLCASSVTGGNTEAFFGQGTRLTVV.

This clone was detected ten times or more. The V and J genes are TRBV19 and TRBJ1-5; possibly TRBD1 for D (5 bases). The CDR3 loop spans 13 amino acids. Trimming took 3 bases from V and 7 from J, leaving 10 bases between them. CDR1 and CDR2 (germline): LNHDA, SQIVND (reference sequence). As DNA, the CDR3 is TGTGCCAGTAGTATGGATAGGGGCCAGCCCCAGCATTTT. This translates into CASSMDRGQPQHF. The full variable domain, in which reference TRBV19 and TRBJ1-5 provide the parts outside the CDR3, is DGGITQSPKYLFRKEGQNVTLSCEQNLNHDAMYWYRQDPGQGLRLIYYSQIVNDFQKGDIAEGYSVSREKKESFPLTVTSAQKNPTAFYLCASSMDRGQPQHFGDGTRLSIL.

The chain combines TRBV7-9 with TRBJ2-7, with 11 bases matching TRBD1. This CDR3 is 15 amino acids long. V trimming: 6 bases; J trimming: 6 bases; junction bases outside the gene matches: 10. Germline V gene sequence: CDR1 SEHNR, CDR2 FQNEAQ (reference sequence). The CDR3 loop is CASSRVGGQGAEQYF. The DNA for the CDR3 is TGTGCCAGCAGTCGGGTGGGTGGACAGGGGGCCGAGCAGTACTTC.

The CDR3 coding sequence is TGCGCCAGCAGTGATCCGGGACAGGGAGCGGGAGAGCAGTTCTTC. It codes for CASSDPGQGAGEQFF. V gene TRBV10-1 combines with J gene TRBJ2-1, with 9 bases identical to TRBD1. The CDR3 has 15 residues. CDR1 is WNHNN and CDR2 is SYGVQD in the germline V gene (reference sequence). The J segment lost 10 bases and the V segment lost 3 bases, leaving 10 bases of the junction unmatched.

This chain uses TRBV9 with TRBJ2-2; 7 bases fit TRBD2. After removal of 5 bases from V and 3 bases from J, the junction contained 7 bases not matched to a gene. Germline CDR1 is SGDLS and CDR2 is YYNGEE. The CDR3 contains 15 residues. The CDR3 spells CASSPSAGDTGELFF. CDR3 in DNA: TGTGCCAGCAGTCCCTCGGCGGGGGACACCGGGGAGCTGTTTTTT.

The chain recombines TRBV10-2 with TRBJ1-2; D call uncertain. The CDR3 runs to 11 residues. Germline lookup yields CDR1 WSHSY and CDR2 SAAADI. V gave up 8 bases and J gave up 4 bases, with 8 bases separating them. In DNA form, the CDR3 reads TGCGCCAGCCAATCTTCCTATGGCTACACCTTC. Protein product: CASQSSYGYTF.

Details on this clone: No conserved phenylalanine or tryptophan ends this CDR3, so it is likely a read error. No DNA is shown, since the ends of the CDR3 on it are uncertain; the CDR3 is the one TCRdb lists. The chain joins TRBV21-1 to TRBJ1-2; TRBD1, the table's D call, lacks a check against the DNA. TRBV21-1 is a known pseudogene. The CDR3 spans 10 amino acids, including both terminal residues. CDR3: CASRGARRSL.

V is TRBV27 and J is TRBJ2-7; D possibly uses TRBD1 or TRBD2 (5 bases each). The CDR3 is 15 amino acids. The germline V gene has CDR1 MNHEY and CDR2 SMNVEV (reference sequence). Trimming cost V 2 bases and J 3 bases, with 14 bases left between them. The CDR3 spells CASSLRPGTFYEQYF. In nucleotides, the CDR3 is TGTGCCAGCAGTTTAAGGCCAGGGACCTTCTACGAGCAGTACTTC.

This clone was seen a few times. The chain recombines TRBV6-5 with TRBJ2-7; 9 bases line up with TRBD1. Germline V gives CDR1 MNHEY, CDR2 SVGAGI. The junction had 4 bases not matched to a gene; V was cut back by 0 bases and J by 4 bases. This CDR3 has 15 amino acids. The CDR3 DNA follows: TGTGCCAGCAGTTACTCTCCGGGACAGGGTTACGAGCAGTACTTC. It specifies CASSYSPGQGYEQYF.

V gene TRBV10-2 combines with J gene TRBJ1-3; the D gene is possibly TRBD1 (5 bases). Trimming removed 2 bases at V and 4 bases at J, with 18 bases between. The CDR3 contains 17 residues. CDR1 WSHSY and CDR2 SAAADI come from the germline V gene. This chain's CDR3 is CASSEPYQDIIGNTIYF. CDR3 nucleotides: TGCGCCAGCAGTGAGCCATACCAGGACATAATCGGAAACACCATATATTTT.